The entry that follows covers one T cell receptor beta chain sequence. The data originate from a study of cytomegalovirus exposure and HLA in healthy donors. Method: immunoSEQ multiplex PCR; TCRdb's copy keeps in-frame clones and lacks some. This sample carries approximately 160,000 clones, roughly 90% of them seen once, and the ten largest clones take around 2.1%. V was shortened by 4 bases and J by 5 bases, with 14 bases between the two germline ends. This CDR3 comprises 14 residues. Germline values: CDR1 MNHNY, CDR2 SVGAGI (reference sequence). The rearrangement links TRBV6-6 to TRBJ1-2, with D perhaps TRBD1 (5 bases). Sequenced sample: PBMCs. This TCR derives from a woman aged 18-35 years in good health and CMV-seronegative. The DNA of the CDR3 is TGTGCCAGCAGTTCGCCCGGGACTTGGTATGGCTACACCTTC. This gives the protein CASSSPGTWYGYTF.